The clone carrying this T cell receptor (beta chain) was detected once. Assay: immunoSEQ multiplex PCR; the TCRdb copy retains only in-frame clones and omits some. The sample lists around 260,000 clones, about 85% seen once, with less than 5% in the top ten. This specimen comes from a study of blood T cell repertoires in COVID-19. V trimming: 6 bases; J trimming: 6 bases; junction bases outside the gene matches: 7. There are 13 residues in the CDR3. The chain uses TRBV12-3 or TRBV12-4 and TRBJ1-2, with 7 bases that match TRBD1. The sequence was obtained from a man aged 55-75 years with acute or convalescent COVID-19. The sequencing sample was made of peripheral blood. The CDR3 region has the DNA TGTGCCAGCAGATCCGGACAGGTGAATGGCTACACCTTC. It yields the protein CASRSGQVNGYTF.